Listed here are 3 T cell receptor beta chains from one sample, sequenced in a study of cytomegalovirus exposure and HLA in healthy donors. Primers included in the PCR were 60 Vbeta and 13 Jbeta primers. TCRdb keeps only in-frame clones here, not all; method: immunoSEQ multiplex PCR. This table holds about 120,000 clones, approximately 80% found once. The sequenced sample was PBMCs. Receptor source: a woman between 40 and 55 years old in good health and CMV-seronegative.

This rearrangement joins TRBV5-4 to TRBJ2-1; 8 nucleotides align to TRBD2. V dropped 4 bases and J dropped 7; count of bases not matched to a gene: 10. The CDR3 is 15 residues long. Germline V CDR1 and CDR2: SGHNT, YYREEE (reference sequence). CDR3 DNA: TGTGCCAGCAGCAAGGAAGCGGGAGTTGGAAATGAGCAGTTCTTC. Amino acid sequence: CASSKEAGVGNEQFF.

The chain links TRBV7-2 to TRBJ2-5, with 11 nucleotides matching TRBD2. Trimming removed 0 bases from V and 0 bases from J; junction bases left unmatched: 6. Germline V gene lookup returns CDR1 SGHTA and CDR2 FQGNSA. The CDR3 is 18 amino acids. The CDR3 loop reads CASSLAPTSGRYQETQYF. The CDR3 DNA follows: TGTGCCAGCAGCTTAGCGCCTACTAGCGGGAGATACCAAGAGACCCAGTACTTC.

The gene calls are TRBV6-1 and TRBJ2-5, with 8 bases matching TRBD2. V was clipped by 3 bases and J by 4 bases; unmatched bases: 7. The germline V gene has CDR1 MNHNS and CDR2 SASEGT. The CDR3 is made up of 15 amino acids. The CDR3 loop reads CASSEGAGARETQYF. The DNA of the CDR3 is TGTGCCAGCAGTGAGGGAGCGGGGGCCCGAGAGACCCAGTACTTC.